This T cell receptor beta chain appears in the sequencing data of a study of blood T cells in healthy people across ages. This clonotype was seen more than once but under ten times. An end of the junction does not agree with germline; a read error may underlie this. Combining a sample-barcoded 5' primer with a J-beta primer mix, a second PCR ran for 7 to 11 cycles. One entry per CDR3 protein results from TCRdb running MiXCR on the 5' RACE reads. Of some 1.5 million distinct CDR3 sequences listed, roughly 27% are singletons. The CDR3 is 13 amino acids. The sequence was obtained from a woman in her twenties or thirties in good health. The chain joins TRBV12-3 or TRBV12-4 to TRBJ1-2; D possibly corresponds to TRBD1 (6 bases). The sample taken for sequencing was blood. This CDR3 is CASSAGTTYGYTF. Here the CDR3 DNA reads TGTGCCAGCAGCGCCGGGACAACCTATGGTTACACCTTC.